A single sample gave rise to the 8 T cell receptor beta chains below, sequenced in a study of T cell changes during pregnancy in multiple sclerosis. Method: immunoSEQ multiplex PCR; TCRdb's copy keeps in-frame clones and lacks some. The sample has 50,000 or so clones, around 90% seen once. This sample comprised CD8+ T cells from peripheral blood mononuclear cells, obtained after pregnancy. The receptors were sampled from a female donor with multiple sclerosis, enrolled in a pregnancy study.

In this sample, this clone turned up once. The chain links TRBV27 to TRBJ1-4, with D maybe TRBD1 (6 bases). CDR1 MNHEY and CDR2 SMNVEV come from the germline V gene (reference sequence). V gave up 6 bases and J gave up 7 bases, with 12 bases separating them. This CDR3 spans 13 amino acids. The CDR3 DNA reads TGTGCCAGCAGCTTAATACAGGGTGAAAAACTGTTTTTT. Amino acids: CASSLIQGEKLFF.

The rearrangement joins TRBV7-9 to TRBJ2-2, with no clear D. This CDR3 spans 12 amino acids. V was trimmed by 6 bases and J by 5 bases, leaving 7 bases between them. The germline V gene has CDR1 SEHNR and CDR2 FQNEAQ (reference sequence). As DNA, the CDR3 is TGTGCCAGCAGTGGCCTGACCGGGGAGCTGTTTTTT. Amino acids: CASSGLTGELFF.

The chain combines TRBV5-1 with TRBJ2-1, with 7 bases that match TRBD1. The CDR3 is made up of 15 amino acids. The trim removed 1 base at V and 8 bases at J, leaving 9 bases unmatched. Per the germline V gene, CDR1 is SGHRS and CDR2 is YFSETQ. DNA of the CDR3: TGCGCCAGCAGCTTGATAGACAGGGTGGGGGATGAGCAGTTCTTC. It translates to CASSLIDRVGDEQFF.

The chain combines TRBV7-9 with TRBJ2-3; the match to TRBD1 covers 7 bases. CDR1 SEHNR and CDR2 FQNEAQ come from the germline V gene (reference sequence). V shed 3 bases, J shed 0 bases, and the junction held 3 bases outside the gene matches. The CDR3 spans 15 residues. The CDR3 protein is CASSLGQLSTDTQYF. In DNA, the CDR3 is TGTGCCAGCAGCTTGGGACAGCTTAGCACAGATACGCAGTATTTT.

The V and J genes are TRBV7-3 and TRBJ2-3; TRBD1 is a possible D gene (6 bases). Germline lookup yields CDR1 SGHTA and CDR2 FQGTGA. The CDR3 is 15 residues long. Trimming removed 2 bases from V and 2 bases from J, with 11 bases in between. The CDR3 loop reads CASSLGQGHTDTQYF. In nucleotides, the CDR3 is TGTGCCAGCAGCTTAGGGCAGGGGCACACAGATACGCAGTATTTT.

The chain links TRBV27 to TRBJ2-6, with D possibly being TRBD1 (6 bases). This CDR3 contains 17 residues. V was shortened by 4 bases and J by 0 bases, with 13 bases between the two germline ends. Germline V CDR1 and CDR2: MNHEY, SMNVEV (reference sequence). Here the CDR3 reads CASSSLDSNSGANVLTF. In nucleotides, the CDR3 is TGTGCCAGCAGTTCCCTGGACAGCAACTCTGGGGCCAACGTCCTGACTTTC.

This chain links TRBV29-1 with TRBJ2-2; tentatively, D is TRBD2 (6 bases). V gave up 6 bases and J gave up 0 bases, with 20 bases separating them. The CDR3 covers 17 residues. In germline, CDR1 is SQVTM, CDR2 ANQGSEA. CDR3 amino acids: CSVSSHLASTNTGELFF. The CDR3, as DNA: TGCAGCGTCTCTAGTCATCTAGCGTCGACGAACACCGGGGAGCTGTTTTTT.

The rearrangement uses TRBV11-2 and TRBJ1-5; possible D gene TRBD1, 5 bases. V was shortened by 4 bases and J by 0 bases, with 10 bases between the two germline ends. This CDR3 has 15 residues. The V gene's germline CDR1 is SGHAT and CDR2 FQNNGV. The DNA for the CDR3 is TGTGCCAGCAGCTCCTCGACAGATAGCAATCAGCCCCAGCATTTT. Translating it yields CASSSSTDSNQPQHF.